A single sample is the source of the 5 T cell receptor beta chains below, sequenced in a study of blood T cell repertoires in COVID-19. Method: immunoSEQ multiplex PCR; TCRdb's copy keeps in-frame clones and lacks some. This table holds some 270,000 clones, approximately 85% found once. Specimen: PBMCs or T cells enriched from blood (not recorded which). These receptors were taken from a woman aged 45-60 years who had been exposed to COVID-19.

Only one count was recorded for this clone. V gene TRBV7-9 combines with J gene TRBJ1-2, with a possible D match to TRBD1 (5 bases). Germline assignment: CDR1 SEHNR and CDR2 FQNEAQ (reference sequence). This CDR3 is built from 16 residues. V was clipped by 3 bases and J by 0 bases, with 14 bases between them. This chain's CDR3 is CASSFTVKTANYGYTF. DNA of the CDR3: TGTGCCAGCAGCTTTACTGTAAAGACAGCTAACTATGGCTACACCTTC. Combining the CDR3 with reference TRBV7-9 and TRBJ1-2 gives the whole variable domain DTGVSQNPRHKITKRGQNVTFRCDPISEHNRLYWYRQTLGQGPEFLTYFQNEAQLEKSRLLSDRFSAERPKGSFSTLEIQRTEQGDSAMYLCASSFTVKTANYGYTFGSGTRLTVV.

This clone was recorded only once. The chain's CDR3 is CASSLGSGQGSEQYF. CDR3 in DNA: TGTGCCAGCAGCTTAGGTTCCGGACAGGGATCCGAGCAGTACTTC. This sequence joins TRBV11-2 and TRBJ2-7, with TRBD1 matching over 8 bases. CDR1 is SGHAT and CDR2 is FQNNGV in the germline V gene. The trim removed 1 base at V and 6 bases at J, leaving 8 bases unmatched. This CDR3 has 15 amino acids.

The CDR3 bases are TGCGCCAGCAGCCAAAGGGACCCGACAGGGGAGGTAAAAGAGGCTTTCTTT. Translated: CASSQRDPTGEVKEAFF. V usage is TRBV4-1 and J usage is TRBJ1-1, with 8 bases that match TRBD1. The trim removed 2 bases at V and 11 bases at J, leaving 19 bases unmatched. From germline, CDR1 is MGHRA and CDR2 YSYEKL. The CDR3 length is 17 residues.

This chain connects TRBV11-1 to TRBJ2-1, with TRBD2 matching 12 bases. Germline V gene data show CDR1 as SGHAT and CDR2 as FQDESV (reference sequence). The CDR3 is 17 amino acids. Trimming removed 0 bases from V and 8 bases from J; junction bases left unmatched: 8. The CDR3 DNA reads as TGTGCCAGCAGCTTAGCCTCTAGCGGGGGGGCTTACTATGAGCAGTTCTTC. Its protein is CASSLASSGGAYYEQFF.

The chain is built from TRBV28 and TRBJ2-2; TRBD1 might be the D (5 bases). Germline V gene sequence: CDR1 MDHEN, CDR2 SYDVKM. The CDR3 has 13 amino acids. V was clipped by 6 bases and J by 4 bases, with 9 bases between them. CDR3: CASSPRVTGELFF. The CDR3 DNA follows: TGTGCCAGCAGCCCCAGGGTCACCGGGGAGCTGTTTTTT.